This paragraph covers one T cell receptor (beta chain) sequence. This clonotype was counted many times. The antigen this receptor binds is unknown. A much larger clone differs from this one at a single base, so this may be a read error. The sample is drawn from a study of neurological immune-mediated disorders (dated by TCRdb to about 2019). Regarding the complete study: Peripheral blood TCR-beta repertoires from patients with HTLV-I-associated myelopathy (HAM/TSP), patients with multiple sclerosis, and healthy controls were compared in the study using UMI-based sequencing. Longitudinal samples, technical triplicates and paired sorted CD4+ and CD8+ T-cell subsets, alongside PBMC samples, were included among the roughly 110 TCR-beta libraries. The cohort comprised about 71 subjects: 14 HAM/TSP patients, around 35 multiple sclerosis patients and 20 or so healthy controls.

General conclusions and limits of the study: TCR clonal expansion was highest in HAM/TSP patients and lowest in MS patients, with MS patients falling below even healthy controls. Expanded clones from different subjects shared no identical CDR3 amino acid sequences, which suggests that TCR-beta repertoires were private in all groups.

Including cysteine and phenylalanine, the CDR3 has 12 amino acids. The retained sequence is limited to the CDR3, 36 bases, with the frame set at the first base. CDR1 LGHDT and CDR2 YNNKEL are derived from the germline V gene (reference sequence). V and J lose 1 base and 2 bases, and a span of 0 bases separates them. The healthy controls were volunteers from blood banks in Maryland, USA. Libraries from unsorted PBMCs were made from 2 million PBMCs kept in RNAlater at -80 degrees C until RNA extraction. Peripheral blood was subjected to Ficoll-Hypaque density gradient centrifugation to isolate PBMCs, which were then cryopreserved in liquid nitrogen. cDNA was synthesized by template-switch 5'RACE using a primer with a 10-nucleotide random unique molecular identifier that tagged each TCR transcript. Each sequencing run produced over 160 million TCR-beta sequences covering 15-18 subjects. The RNeasy kit was used for extraction of total RNA. Using the KAPA Real-time Library Amplification kit, TCR-beta VDJ regions were amplified with primers for the TCR constant region and the 5'RACE anchor. A first PCR added sample indexes and Illumina adaptors, after which a second PCR increased the library yield. The roughly 650 bp TCR product was size-selected on a 2% E-gel SizeSelection system after Ampure bead purification. Before pooling, libraries had their quality checked on a Bioanalyzer, their concentration measured with Qubit, and their quantity determined with the Kapa Library Quantification kit. An Illumina HiSeq 2500 sequenced the libraries paired-end 2 x 150 bp. To increase sequence diversity, about 23-30% phiX was spiked into each library pool. Turning to the authors' computational methods: Quality-filtered reads were processed with the UMI-based MiGEC pipeline, which removed over 75% of raw TCR sequences during error correction. IMGT germline references were used for alignment of VDJ genes, and clonotypes were defined by a unique CDR3 amino acid sequence together with V-J genes. VDJtools evaluated clonal expansion, Shannon diversity and CDR3 relatedness (CalcPairwiseDistances, ClusterSamples); CLCbio workbench built phylogenetic trees. Clones with at least 8 unique UMIs were defined as expanded, with this threshold being based on coefficient-of-variation modelling across technical triplicates. TCRdb cleaned the public reads at Q25 with fastp, built clones with MiXCR and kept in-frame beta chains. Here each entry gathers all rows of one CDR3 protein and keeps the most common genes and DNA. Here the V and J calls rest on TCRdb's processing, not on the authors' analysis. The sample records 80,000 or so distinct CDR3 sequences, about 9% of which are singletons. The top ten clones comprise 1.7% of the sample.

Sequenced sample: PBMCs. The receptor's source is a man between 50 and 59 years old in good health. The chain employs TRBV3-1 and TRBJ2-1; confidence is insufficient to name the D gene. The DNA sequence is TGTGCCAGCAGCCAAGCCTACAATGAGCAGTTCTTC. Its coded protein is CASSQAYNEQFF.